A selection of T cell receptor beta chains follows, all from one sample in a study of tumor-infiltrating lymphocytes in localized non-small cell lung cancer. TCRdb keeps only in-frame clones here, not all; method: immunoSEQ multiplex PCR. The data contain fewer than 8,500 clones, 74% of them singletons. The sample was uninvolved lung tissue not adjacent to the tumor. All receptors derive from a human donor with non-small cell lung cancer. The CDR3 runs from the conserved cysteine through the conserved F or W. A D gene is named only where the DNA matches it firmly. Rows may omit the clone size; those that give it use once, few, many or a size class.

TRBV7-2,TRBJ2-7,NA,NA,CASSLDSTGIYEQYF,TGTGCCAGCAGCTTAGATTCTACTGGGATCTACGAGCAGTACTTC
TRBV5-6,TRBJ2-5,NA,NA,CASSSAGGSQETQYF,TGTGCCAGCAGCTCCGCGGGCGGCTCTCAAGAGACCCAGTACTTC
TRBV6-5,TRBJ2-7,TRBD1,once,CASSYSMWDRDSEQYF,TGTGCCAGCAGTTACTCGATGTGGGACAGGGATTCCGAGCAGTACTTC
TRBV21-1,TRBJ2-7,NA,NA,CASSKATGGYEQYF,TGTGCCAGCAGCAAAGCCACAGGGGGCTACGAGCAGTACTTC
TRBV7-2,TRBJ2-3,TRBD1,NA,CASSLAPPGQGQVASTDTQYF,TGTGCCAGCAGCTTAGCGCCTCCAGGACAGGGTCAGGTTGCTAGCACAGATACGCAGTATTTT
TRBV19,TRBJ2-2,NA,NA,CASKSDYSPEVAGELFF,TGTGCCAGTAAAAGCGACTACTCTCCCGAGGTGGCCGGGGAGCTGTTTTTT
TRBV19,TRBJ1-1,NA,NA,CASSIRALPTFF,TGTGCCAGTAGTATTAGGGCCTTACCGACTTTCTTT
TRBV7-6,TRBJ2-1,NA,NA,CASSQSWGYNEQFF,TGTGCCAGCAGCCAATCTTGGGGGTACAATGAGCAGTTCTTC
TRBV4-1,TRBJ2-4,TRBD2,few,CASSQGLAGGKDIQYF,TGCGCCAGCAGCCAAGGACTAGCGGGAGGGAAGGACATTCAGTACTTC
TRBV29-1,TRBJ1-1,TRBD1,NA,CSARGQGNTEAFF,TGCAGCGCAAGGGGACAGGGGAACACTGAAGCTTTCTTT
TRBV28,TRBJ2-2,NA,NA,CASKPRVGNTGELFF,TGTGCCAGCAAACCCAGGGTTGGTAACACCGGGGAGCTGTTTTTT
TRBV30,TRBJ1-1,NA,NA,CAWAQGRGPEAFF,TGTGCCTGGGCTCAGGGAAGGGGCCCTGAAGCTTTCTTT
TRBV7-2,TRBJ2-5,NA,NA,CASRGPQETQYF,TGTGCCAGCAGGGGACCGCAAGAGACCCAGTACTTC
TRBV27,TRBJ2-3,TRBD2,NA,CASSSGREADTQYF,TGTGCCAGCAGTAGCGGGAGGGAGGCAGATACGCAGTATTTT
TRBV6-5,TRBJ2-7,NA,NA,CASSHTRGTVYEQYF,TGTGCCAGCAGTCATACCCGCGGGACAGTCTACGAGCAGTACTTC
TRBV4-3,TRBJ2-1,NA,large,CASSQEQTLEQFF,TGCGCCAGCAGCCAAGAACAAACTTTGGAGCAGTTCTTC
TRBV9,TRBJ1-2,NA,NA,CASSVATGSYGYTF,TGTGCCAGCAGCGTAGCTACAGGGTCTTATGGCTACACCTTC
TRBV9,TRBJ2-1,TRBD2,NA,CASSVVTSMNEQFF,TGTGCCAGCAGCGTAGTGACTAGCATGAATGAGCAGTTCTTC
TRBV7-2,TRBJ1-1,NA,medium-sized,CASSLVAANTEAFF,TGTGCCAGCAGCTTAGTGGCAGCGAACACTGAAGCTTTCTTT
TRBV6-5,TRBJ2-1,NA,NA,CASSATNGVNEQFF,TGTGCCAGCAGTGCCACCAACGGGGTTAATGAGCAGTTCTTC
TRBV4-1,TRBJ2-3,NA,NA,CASSQDPGAPGGADTQYF,TGCGCCAGCAGCCAAGATCCGGGGGCCCCGGGCGGGGCAGATACGCAGTATTTT
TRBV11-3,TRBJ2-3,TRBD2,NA,CASSLVGLAGDTQYF,TGTGCCAGCAGCTTAGTCGGCCTAGCGGGAGATACGCAGTATTTT
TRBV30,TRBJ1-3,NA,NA,CAWKTGNTIYF,TGTGCCTGGAAGACTGGAAACACCATATATTTT
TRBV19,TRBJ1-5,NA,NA,CASSRQDAQPQHF,TGTGCCAGTAGTCGGCAGGACGCTCAGCCCCAGCATTTT
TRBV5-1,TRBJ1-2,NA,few,CASRGENYGYTF,TGCGCCAGCAGGGGGGAGAACTATGGCTACACCTTC
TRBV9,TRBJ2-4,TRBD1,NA,CASSVQGENKNIQYF,TGTGCCAGCAGCGTACAGGGGGAAAACAAAAACATTCAGTACTTC
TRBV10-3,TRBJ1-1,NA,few,CAISEATINTEAFF,TGTGCCATCAGTGAAGCGACAATTAACACTGAAGCTTTCTTT
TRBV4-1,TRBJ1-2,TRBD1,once,CASSQDGQGARTNYGYTF,TGCGCCAGCAGCCAAGATGGGCAGGGGGCACGCACTAACTATGGCTACACCTTC
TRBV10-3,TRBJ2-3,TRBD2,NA,CAISGTSGSTDTQYF,TGTGCCATCAGTGGCACTAGCGGGAGCACAGATACGCAGTATTTT
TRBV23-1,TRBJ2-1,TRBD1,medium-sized,CAVKGQGYNEQFF,TGCGCCGTTAAAGGACAGGGCTACAATGAGCAGTTCTTC
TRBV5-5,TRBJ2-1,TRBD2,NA,CASSLIRTSGSGFSYNEQFF,TGTGCCAGCAGCTTGATCCGGACTAGCGGGAGTGGGTTCTCCTACAATGAGCAGTTCTTC
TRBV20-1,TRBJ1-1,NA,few,CSASEKSEAFF,TGCAGTGCTAGTGAGAAATCTGAAGCTTTCTTT
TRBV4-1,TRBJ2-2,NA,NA,CASSLNTGELFF,TGCGCCAGCAGCCTCAACACCGGGGAGCTGTTTTTT
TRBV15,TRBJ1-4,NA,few,CATSGPGTPGEKLFF,TGTGCCACCAGCGGACCCGGGACTCCAGGGGAAAAACTGTTTTTT
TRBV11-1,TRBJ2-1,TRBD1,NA,CASSLAVGVQGAHNEQFF,TGTGCCAGCAGCTTAGCGGTGGGTGTGCAGGGGGCTCACAATGAGCAGTTCTTC
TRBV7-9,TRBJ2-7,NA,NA,CASSADRTVTYEQYF,TGTGCCAGCAGCGCCGACCGGACAGTTACCTACGAGCAGTACTTC
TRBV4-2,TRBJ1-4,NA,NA,CASSLETGLGSEKLFF,TGTGCCAGCAGCCTCGAGACCGGGTTGGGGAGTGAAAAACTGTTTTTT
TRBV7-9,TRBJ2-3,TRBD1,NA,CASSFYRGRYTDTQYF,TGTGCCAGCAGCTTTTACAGGGGCCGGTACACAGATACGCAGTATTTT
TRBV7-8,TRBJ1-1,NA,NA,CASSLEASGGTEAFF,TGTGCCAGCAGCTTAGAGGCGTCGGGGGGCACTGAAGCTTTCTTT
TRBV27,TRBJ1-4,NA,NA,CASSPLGDEKLFF,TGTGCCAGCAGTCCCCTGGGGGATGAAAAACTGTTTTTT
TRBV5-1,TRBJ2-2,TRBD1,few,CASSTGQRNTGELFF,TGCGCCAGCAGCACGGGACAGAGAAACACCGGGGAGCTGTTTTTT
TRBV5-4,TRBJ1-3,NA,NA,CASSSPTTGSGNTIYF,TGTGCCAGCAGCTCCCCCACGACAGGCTCTGGAAACACCATATATTTT
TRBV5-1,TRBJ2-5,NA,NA,CASSYDQETQYF,TGCGCCAGCAGTTACGATCAAGAGACCCAGTACTTC
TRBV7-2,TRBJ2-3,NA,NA,CASSSHAVDTQYF,TGTGCCAGCAGCTCCCATGCCGTAGATACGCAGTATTTT
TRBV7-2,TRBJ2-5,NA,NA,CASSTPALARRETQYF,TGTGCCAGCAGCACCCCGGCCCTAGCTAGGAGGGAGACCCAGTACTTC
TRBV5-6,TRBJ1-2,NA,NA,CASRVRESYGYTF,TGTGCCAGCAGGGTCAGGGAAAGTTATGGCTACACCTTC
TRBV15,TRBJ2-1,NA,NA,CATSRGDIDYNEQFF,TGTGCCACCAGCAGAGGGGATATTGACTACAATGAGCAGTTCTTC
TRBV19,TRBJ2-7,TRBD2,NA,CASSISSGEVYEQYF,TGTGCCAGTAGTATCTCTAGCGGGGAGGTCTACGAGCAGTACTTC
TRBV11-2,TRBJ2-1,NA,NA,CASSPRSDSSYNEQFF,TGTGCCAGCAGCCCCCGCTCGGACAGCTCCTACAATGAGCAGTTCTTC
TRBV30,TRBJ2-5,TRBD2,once,CAWEGQREGTGETQYF,TGTGCCTGGGAGGGGCAGCGGGAGGGTACCGGCGAGACCCAGTACTTC